These 7 T cell receptor beta chains came from one sample sequenced in a study of T cell responses to AZD1222 COVID-19 vaccine. Clones were read by immunoSEQ multiplex PCR, and TCRdb kept only the in-frame ones, dropping some. Of around 180,000 clones detected, approximately 92% appear once; the ten largest clones hold 8.5% to 12%. Material: peripheral blood, obtained on day 0 of AZD1222 vaccination. The source is an adult in good health.

The V call is TRBV13, the J call TRBJ1-2; TRBD1 might be the D (6 bases). The CDR3 totals 17 residues. From germline, CDR1 is PRHDT and CDR2 FYEKMQ (reference sequence). V lost 3 bases and J lost 5, with 22 bases in between. The CDR3 here is CASSLTGKTSFRYGYTF. Here the CDR3 DNA reads TGTGCCAGCAGCTTGACAGGCAAGACATCCTTTAGGTATGGCTACACCTTC. Based on the CDR3 plus reference TRBV13 and TRBJ1-2, the full variable domain is AAGVIQSPRHLIKEKRETATLKCYPIPRHDTVYWYQQGPGQDPQFLISFYEKMQSDKGSIPDRFSAQQFSDYHSELNMSSLELGDSALYFCASSLTGKTSFRYGYTFGSGTRLTVV.

V and J are TRBV18 and TRBJ1-1, with 7 bases aligning to TRBD1. The CDR3 totals 12 residues. Germline V gives CDR1 KGHSH, CDR2 LQKENI. V lost 8 bases, J lost 5 bases, and 5 bases stayed unmatched. This CDR3 reads CASLSQGTEAFF. The CDR3 DNA follows: TGTGCCAGCCTATCACAGGGGACTGAAGCTTTCTTT.

The J gene is TRBJ2-3, the V gene TRBV5-1; no clear D. V lost 3 bases, J lost 0 bases, and 14 bases lay in between. The CDR3 sequence is 16 residues long. Germline-derived CDR1 and CDR2 are SGHRS and YFSETQ. Written as DNA, the CDR3 is TGCGCCAGCAGCTCTAACCGGGCCCATAGCACAGATACGCAGTATTTT. It is translated as CASSSNRAHSTDTQYF.

The rearrangement uses TRBV7-2 and TRBJ1-2; no clear D gene. Trimming shortened V by 9 bases and J by 8 bases, and 25 bases separated the two germline ends. The germline V gene has CDR1 SGHTA and CDR2 FQGNSA. The CDR3 has 15 residues. The CDR3 DNA follows: TGTGCCAGTAAAAAAATGACTACGGGTCTAGGGGGCTACACCTTC. Its translation is CASKKMTTGLGGYTF. The whole variable domain, remainder taken from reference TRBV7-2 and TRBJ1-2, is GAGVSQSPSNKVTEKGKDVELRCDPISGHTALYWYRQSLGQGLEFLIYFQGNSAPDKSGLPSDRFSAERTGGSVSTLTIQRTQQEDSAVYLCASKKMTTGLGGYTFGSGTRLTVV.

The rearrangement uses TRBV5-1 and TRBJ1-4; D gene uncertain. Trimming removed 0 bases from V and 4 bases from J, with 10 bases in between. The germline V gene has CDR1 SGHRS and CDR2 YFSETQ. The CDR3 extends over 15 amino acids. CDR3 in amino acids: CASSLGDTFNEKLFF. The DNA for the CDR3 is TGCGCCAGCAGCTTGGGTGACACCTTTAATGAAAAACTGTTTTTT.

This chain joins TRBV7-6 and TRBJ2-7; TRBD1 matches at 9 bases. The germline gives CDR1 SGHVS, CDR2 FNYEAQ. V was clipped by 1 base and J by 5 bases; unmatched bases: 3. This CDR3 has 14 amino acids. In DNA form, the CDR3 reads TGTGCCAGCAGCTTAGGGGGGACAGGGAACGAGCAGTACTTC. This gives the protein CASSLGGTGNEQYF.

This CDR3 is CASSSTGYQETQYF. The CDR3 nucleotides read TGTGCCAGCAGCTCCACAGGGTACCAAGAGACCCAGTACTTC. The chain carries TRBV11-3 and TRBJ2-5, with D possibly TRBD1 on 6 matching bases. V was trimmed by 4 bases and J by 0 bases, leaving 9 bases between them. There are 14 residues in the CDR3. Looked up from germline, CDR1 is SGHNT and CDR2 is YENEEA.